A single sample gave rise to the 30 T cell receptor beta chains below, sequenced in a study of blood T cell repertoires in COVID-19. Repertoires were generated with immunoSEQ multiplex PCR, while TCRdb's copy carries only in-frame clones and drops some. The sample consists of 100,000 or so clones, around 83% of them appearing once. Sequencing was carried out using peripheral blood. Receptors originate from a man in his 70s with active or convalescent COVID-19.

The chain combines TRBV7-2 with TRBJ1-1; D unclear. CDR3 size: 15 residues. With 5 bases removed from V and 2 bases from J, the gap between germline ends came to 15 bases. Germline V gene data show CDR1 as SGHTA and CDR2 as FQGNSA. The CDR3 loop reads CASSHLSQLNTEAFF. DNA for the CDR3: TGTGCCAGCAGCCACTTATCACAGCTTAACACTGAAGCTTTCTTT.

This sequence joins TRBV12-3 or TRBV12-4 and TRBJ1-5; perhaps TRBD1 as D (5 bases). The CDR3 is 13 residues long. The V gene lost 3 bases and the J gene lost 5 bases, with 8 bases spanning the gap. The CDR3 sequence: CASSFRGDQPQHF. The CDR3 DNA reads as TGTGCCAGCAGTTTTCGGGGGGATCAGCCCCAGCATTTT.

V gene TRBV30 combines with J gene TRBJ2-2; D perhaps matches TRBD1 (6 bases). The V and J ends lost 4 bases and 4 bases respectively, with 25 bases between them. CDR3 length: 18 residues. CDR1 is GTSNPN and CDR2 is SVGIG in the germline V gene (reference sequence). The CDR3 is CAWKTLSDRPFPTGELFF. CDR3 nucleotide sequence: TGTGCCTGGAAGACCTTATCCGACAGGCCCTTCCCCACCGGGGAGCTGTTTTTT. The variable domain in full, completed from reference TRBV30 and TRBJ2-2, reads SQTIHQWPATLVQPVGSPLSLECTVEGTSNPNLYWYRQAAGRGLQLLFYSVGIGQISSEVPQNLSASRPQDRQFILSSKKLLLSDSGFYLCAWKTLSDRPFPTGELFFGEGSRLTVL.

The V and J genes are TRBV2 and TRBJ1-1, with D tentatively TRBD1 (5 bases). Trimming stripped 4 bases from V and 3 bases from J, with 12 bases between. Looked up from germline, CDR1 is SNHLY and CDR2 is FYNNEI. The CDR3 extends over 14 amino acids. CDR3: CASSVRQGDTEAFF. The CDR3 region has the DNA TGTGCCAGCAGTGTAAGGCAGGGTGACACTGAAGCTTTCTTT.

The V call is TRBV28, the J call TRBJ1-5; TRBD1 matches 7 bases. CDR3 length: 17 residues. J lost 1 base, V lost 5 bases, and 11 bases had no gene match. Looked up from germline, CDR1 is MDHEN and CDR2 is SYDVKM. The chain's CDR3 is CASSALTGDLSNQPQHF. The CDR3 DNA reads TGTGCCAGCAGTGCCCTTACAGGGGACCTAAGCAATCAGCCCCAGCATTTT.

In DNA form, the CDR3 reads TGTGCCAGCAGAACACCGCCGGGGAACACTGAAGCTTTCTTT. It is translated as CASRTPPGNTEAFF. The genes are TRBV28 and TRBJ1-1; D is unclear. V lost 6 bases and J 1 base, leaving 12 bases between the germline ends. The CDR3 consists of 14 residues. CDR1 and CDR2 (germline): MDHEN, SYDVKM.

As to this clone: One junction end disagrees with the germline gene, perhaps due to a read error. The chain couples TRBV12-5 to TRBJ2-1; 8 nucleotides match TRBD1. The CDR3 extends over 11 amino acids. Germline CDR1 LGHNT, CDR2 FRNRAP. The CDR3: CASGLPGQVIF. CDR3 sequence (DNA): TGTGCTAGTGGTTTGCCGGGACAGGTCATCTTC.

V is TRBV18 and J is TRBJ2-3, with TRBD1 as a possible D gene (5 bases). The V gene's germline CDR1 is KGHSH and CDR2 LQKENI. The CDR3 is made up of 12 amino acids. The ends were cut back, 6 bases at V and 5 bases at J, with 9 bases in the middle. The DNA of the CDR3 is TGTGCCAGCTCTCCCCAGGGAGATACGCAGTATTTT. It translates to CASSPQGDTQYF.

The rearrangement joins TRBV19 to TRBJ1-5; TRBD1 agrees at 8 bases. The V and J ends lost 10 bases and 1 base, in that order; junction bases with no gene match: 15. CDR1 is LNHDA, CDR2 SQIVND, per germline (reference sequence). This CDR3 has 17 residues. CDR3 residues: CATNRDRSKGSNQPQHF. The CDR3 nucleotides are TGTGCCACCAACCGGGACAGGAGTAAGGGGAGCAATCAGCCCCAGCATTTT.

This clone was counted between two and nine times. The chain links TRBV7-2 to TRBJ1-5, with D possibly being TRBD1 (6 bases). CDR1 and CDR2 (germline): SGHTA, FQGNSA. The CDR3 is made up of 14 amino acids. V gave up 7 bases and J gave up 1 base, with 11 bases separating them. CDR3 DNA: TGTGCCAGCACTTCGGGGGGCAGCAATCAGCCCCAGCATTTT. Amino acids: CASTSGGSNQPQHF.

This clone was seen a few times. The chain uses TRBV29-1 and TRBJ2-1, with 7 bases matching TRBD2. The CDR3 consists of 14 residues. The J segment lost 4 bases and the V segment lost 0 bases, leaving 3 bases of the junction unmatched. Germline V gene sequence: CDR1 SQVTM, CDR2 ANQGSEA. The DNA for the CDR3 is TGCAGCGTTGAAGAGAGGGGAGGGTACAATGAGCAGTTCTTC. Protein sequence: CSVEERGGYNEQFF.

J is TRBJ1-5 and V is TRBV2, with no clear D. CDR3 length: 14 amino acids. V lost 7 bases, J lost 0 bases, and 10 bases lay in between. Germline CDR1 SNHLY, CDR2 FYNNEI. The CDR3 nucleotides are TGTGCCAGCAATCAACAGAATAGCAATCAGCCCCAGCATTTT. Translated, it gives CASNQQNSNQPQHF.

The CDR3 DNA is TGTGCCACCAGCAGAGGGGACAGCCTGAACACTGAAGCTTTCTTT. Translated, it gives CATSRGDSLNTEAFF. J is TRBJ1-1 and V is TRBV15, with 7 nucleotides matching TRBD1. Trimming at V came to 1 base and at J to 0 bases, leaving 2 bases not matched to a gene. Germline V gene sequence: CDR1 LNHNV, CDR2 YYDKDF (reference sequence). There are 15 residues in the CDR3. Filled out from reference TRBV15 and TRBJ1-1, the complete variable domain reads DAMVIQNPRYQVTQFGKPVTLSCSQTLNHNVMYWYQQKSSQAPKLLFHYYDKDFNNEADTPDNFQSRRPNTSFCFLDIRSPGLGDTAMYLCATSRGDSLNTEAFFGQGTRLTVV.

The CDR3 region is CASSLTGAQPQHF. CDR3 DNA: TGCGCCAGCAGCCTGACAGGGGCTCAGCCCCAGCATTTT. The chain links TRBV4-1 to TRBJ1-5, with 8 bases matching TRBD1. After removal of 4 bases from V and 6 bases from J, the junction contained 2 bases not matched to a gene. Germline CDR1 and CDR2: MGHRA and YSYEKL. CDR3 length: 13 amino acids.

This chain connects TRBV29-1 to TRBJ1-4; 8 positions agree with TRBD1. CDR3 length equals 15 residues. Germline V CDR1 and CDR2: SQVTM, ANQGSEA. Losses at the gene ends were 0 bases for V and 7 bases for J; bases not matched to a gene: 7. The CDR3 region is CSVEESRGPAEKLFF. The CDR3, as DNA: TGCAGCGTTGAAGAATCCAGGGGGCCGGCTGAAAAACTGTTTTTT.

The V call is TRBV6-2 or TRBV6-3, the J call TRBJ2-1; TRBD2 matches at 9 bases. The germline CDR1 and CDR2 sequences are MNHEY and SVGEGT. This CDR3 is built from 15 residues. J was trimmed by 7 bases and V by 0 bases; bases with no gene match: 4. CDR3 region: CASSYSGGGVNEQFF. The CDR3 DNA reads TGTGCCAGCAGTTACTCCGGCGGGGGGGTAAATGAGCAGTTCTTC.

CDR3 in amino acids: CASRDRGTYNSPLHF. As DNA, the CDR3 is TGTGCCAGCAGGGACAGGGGAACCTATAATTCACCCCTCCACTTT. The chain employs TRBV28 and TRBJ1-6; 9 bases fit TRBD1. The V segment lost 6 bases and the J segment 2 bases; nucleotides outside the gene matches: 2. Germline loops: CDR1 MDHEN, CDR2 SYDVKM. The CDR3 has 15 amino acids.

The rearrangement joins TRBV29-1 to TRBJ2-3, with 8 positions matching TRBD1. The CDR3 sequence is 14 residues long. The germline gives CDR1 SQVTM, CDR2 ANQGSEA. Trimming removed 7 bases from V and 2 bases from J; junction bases left unmatched: 8. CDR3: CSAYRGQDTDTQYF. CDR3 nucleotide sequence: TGCAGCGCATATCGGGGACAGGACACAGATACGCAGTATTTT.

This sequence joins TRBV7-2 and TRBJ2-1, with TRBD2 identical over 9 bases. After removal of 0 bases from V and 1 base from J, the junction contained 7 bases not matched to a gene. CDR3 length equals 18 residues. Germline lookup yields CDR1 SGHTA and CDR2 FQGNSA. Here the CDR3 reads CASSLASGGPSSYNEQFF. The CDR3 nucleotides are TGTGCCAGCAGCTTAGCTAGCGGGGGCCCTAGTTCCTACAATGAGCAGTTCTTC.

This rearrangement joins TRBV15 to TRBJ1-4; D is possibly TRBD1 (6 bases). This CDR3 region has 16 residues. Between the trimmed V and J ends, which lost 3 bases and 7 bases, there was a span of 18 bases. The germline V gene has CDR1 LNHNV and CDR2 YYDKDF (reference sequence). The CDR3 DNA follows: TGTGCCACCAGCAGCTACTCACAGGGAGGGGGTGAAAAACTGTTTTTT. Translated: CATSSYSQGGGEKLFF.

The chain combines TRBV15 with TRBJ1-2; 9 bases are shared with TRBD1. The V gene's germline CDR1 is LNHNV and CDR2 YYDKDF (reference sequence). CDR3 size: 15 residues. The junction had 10 bases not matched to a gene; V was cut back by 5 bases and J by 6 bases. This CDR3 is CATSGITGGADGYTF. CDR3 sequence (DNA): TGTGCCACCAGCGGAATTACAGGGGGCGCGGATGGCTACACCTTC. The variable domain in full, with the rest retrieved from reference TRBV15 and TRBJ1-2, is DAMVIQNPRYQVTQFGKPVTLSCSQTLNHNVMYWYQQKSSQAPKLLFHYYDKDFNNEADTPDNFQSRRPNTSFCFLDIRSPGLGDTAMYLCATSGITGGADGYTFGSGTRLTVV.

Concerning this clone: This CDR3 is also generated by other DNA sequences in the sample. CDR3 nucleotides: TGTGCCAGCTCAAGACAGGGGCAAGAGACCCAGTACTTC. It yields the protein CASSRQGQETQYF. The gene calls are TRBV2 and TRBJ2-5; 8 nucleotides line up with TRBD1. Germline V gene lookup returns CDR1 SNHLY and CDR2 FYNNEI. V was clipped by 8 bases and J by 2 bases; unmatched bases: 4. The CDR3 sequence is 13 residues long.

This chain joins TRBV6-5 and TRBJ2-1, with TRBD1 matching over 9 bases. This CDR3 comprises 14 residues. The germline V gene has CDR1 MNHEY and CDR2 SVGAGI. The J segment lost 2 bases and the V segment lost 9 bases, leaving 5 bases of the junction unmatched. The CDR3 here is CASYGTGTYNEQFF. Here the CDR3 DNA reads TGTGCCAGTTACGGGACAGGGACCTACAATGAGCAGTTCTTC.

This clone was found a few times. The chain carries TRBV6-6 and TRBJ2-2; 8 bases are a match to TRBD1. Germline CDR1 MNHNY, CDR2 SVGAGI (reference sequence). The V gene end was trimmed by 5 bases and the J gene end by 5 bases; junction bases not matched to a gene: 13. The CDR3 is made up of 17 amino acids. In DNA form, the CDR3 reads TGTGCCAGCAGTCGTGGTACAGGGGGAGGTCAAACCGGGGAGCTGTTTTTT. Translation: CASSRGTGGGQTGELFF.

CDR3 amino acids: CASMEPGQPLDYTF. The DNA for the CDR3 is TGTGCCAGCATGGAGCCGGGACAGCCTTTGGACTACACCTTC. The chain couples TRBV6-5 to TRBJ1-2; 7 nucleotides match TRBD1. V gave up 7 bases and J gave up 10 bases; unmatched junction bases: 15. The CDR3 runs 14 residues. Germline assignment: CDR1 MNHEY and CDR2 SVGAGI.

There are a few counts of this clone. V usage is TRBV19 and J usage is TRBJ1-5; maybe TRBD1 (6 bases). Trimming removed 5 bases from V and 6 bases from J, with 20 bases in between. This CDR3 has 16 residues. Germline values: CDR1 LNHDA, CDR2 SQIVND (reference sequence). The CDR3: CASSALGEGDSQPQHF. For the CDR3, the DNA is TGTGCCAGTAGTGCCCTTGGGGAGGGGGACTCTCAGCCCCAGCATTTT.

Notes on this clone: A junction boundary mismatches the germline segment, possibly from a read error. The chain is built from TRBV30 and TRBJ2-7; 10 bases are shared with TRBD1. The CDR3 is 14 residues long. Germline V gene data show CDR1 as GTSNPN and CDR2 as SVGIG (reference sequence). CDR3 nucleotides: TGTGCCTGGAGTGAATCGGGACAGGGGCCCGCGCTCGACTTC. Translating it yields CAWSESGQGPALDF. Full variable domain (outside the CDR3, taken from reference TRBV30 and TRBJ2-7): SQTIHQWPATLVQPVGSPLSLECTVEGTSNPNLYWYRQAAGRGLQLLFYSVGIGQISSEVPQNLSASRPQDRQFILSSKKLLLSDSGFYLCAWSESGQGPALDFGPGTRLTVT.

The V and J genes are TRBV28 and TRBJ1-2; 8 positions match TRBD1. The length of the CDR3 is 15 residues. CDR1 MDHEN and CDR2 SYDVKM come from the germline V gene. V was pared by 4 bases and J by 3 bases, with 7 bases of the junction left unmatched. The CDR3 protein is CASSSNGQGDYGYTF. CDR3 nucleotide sequence: TGTGCCAGCAGTTCAAACGGACAGGGCGACTATGGCTACACCTTC.

The chain combines TRBV6-5 with TRBJ1-6, with a weak D call TRBD1 (6 bases). Trimming pared 7 bases from V and 5 bases from J, leaving 6 bases between. The CDR3 contains 12 residues. CDR1 MNHEY and CDR2 SVGAGI come from the germline V gene. CDR3 amino acids: CASTGDNSPLHF. Written as DNA, the CDR3 is TGTGCCAGCACAGGGGATAATTCACCCCTCCACTTT.

The chain has TRBV6-5 and TRBJ2-1, with D perhaps TRBD1 (6 bases). CDR3 size: 14 residues. CDR1 is MNHEY and CDR2 is SVGAGI in the germline V gene. V lost 11 bases and J 7 bases, leaving 21 bases between the germline ends. CDR3 residues: CAAYLGVQGNEQFF. The CDR3 DNA reads as TGTGCCGCCTATCTAGGGGTTCAGGGGAATGAGCAGTTCTTC.